The present entry profiles one T cell receptor beta chain with its context. What it binds is unknown. The record originates from a study of cytomegalovirus exposure and HLA in healthy donors. Study findings and constraints: HLA restriction was apparent for most CMV-associated TCR beta chains in a later analysis.

In the PCR, 60 Vbeta and 13 Jbeta primers were used. Some clones are missing from TCRdb's copy, which holds only in-frame ones; the method was immunoSEQ multiplex PCR. The repertoire holds over 130,000 clones, roughly 66% seen once, with 6.5% in the top ten. CDR3 length: 14 amino acids. Germline CDR1 SGHTA, CDR2 FQGNSA. Deletions cut 3 bases from V and 3 bases from J, with 8 bases between. The source material was PBMCs. The genes are TRBV7-2 and TRBJ2-2, with a possible D match to TRBD2 (6 bases). This TCR derives from an older woman in good health and CMV-seronegative. The chain's CDR3 is CASSFTSYTGELFF. CDR3 DNA sequence: TGTGCCAGCAGCTTTACTAGCTACACCGGGGAGCTGTTTTTT.